This T cell receptor (beta chain) appears in the sequencing data of a study of shared clonotypes between healthy human individuals. As for the study in general: The cohort comprised a couple of women and a few men. Their ages spanned 18 to 49 years. Whole-study results and caveats: Only blood was sampled; tissue repertoires likely differ.

For this clone: Its target is unknown.

V dropped 3 bases and J dropped 3; count of bases not matched to a gene: 4. The CDR3 runs to 15 residues. Germline V lookup: CDR1 SGHRS, CDR2 YFSETQ. Method: immunoSEQ multiplex PCR; TCRdb's copy keeps in-frame clones and lacks some. The data show approximately 500,000 clones, over 60% seen once. Donors were healthy HIV-negative adults without recently reported acute infections or vaccinations. Sequenced sample: PBMCs. V usage is TRBV5-1 and J usage is TRBJ2-2; 8 bases are a match to TRBD2. The TCR sequence derives from a woman aged 40 to 50 in good health. Some clones in this sample may be carry-over from other donors' samples. The CDR3 sequence is CASSWGLVDTGELFF. CDR3 in DNA: TGCGCCAGCAGCTGGGGACTAGTCGACACCGGGGAGCTGTTTTTT.